The clone carrying this T cell receptor beta chain occurred a few times. As yet, its antigen is unknown. This sample is drawn from a study of T cells in Graves' hyperthyroidism and ophthalmopathy. Study-wide context: Initial diagnosis, before any treatment, was when peripheral blood was collected. Study outcomes and limitations: Within blood appeared most thyroid clonotypes that had expanded above 0.001.

The hyperthyroidism was newly diagnosed and had lasted under 2 months; the patients were aged 18 to 65. The CDR3 spans 16 residues. CDR1 is SGDLS, CDR2 YYNGEE, per germline. The V end lost 3 bases, the J end lost 0 bases, and 16 bases lay between the germline ends. Researchers amplified the TCR beta CDR3 regions from RNA transcripts. Carried out on the TCR CDR3, a first-round RT-PCR used the HTBI primer set. Via MiXCR, TCRdb re-called the multiplex PCR reads, giving one row per CDR3 protein. The data hold 750,000 to 950,000 distinct CDR3 sequences, with approximately 40% observed a single time. Material for sequencing was blood. This TCR was recovered from a young man with Graves' hyperthyroidism. V gene TRBV9 combines with J gene TRBJ2-7, with a tentative D call TRBD1 (6 bases). CDR3 residues: CASSGHRDTISYEQYF. The CDR3 DNA reads as TGTGCCAGCAGCGGGCACCGGGACACCATCTCCTACGAGCAGTACTTC.